This TCR beta chain was captured in a study of blood T cell repertoires in COVID-19. Study in general: Researchers got acute and convalescent COVID-19 samples from the United States, Italy and Spain. Sources were T cells, B-cell-depleted T cells, or PBMCs; the material itself was cDNA or gDNA.

Per the original methods: Reference gene primer amplification in the assay estimated nucleated cell counts. Profiled with immunoSEQ multiplex PCR; TCRdb holds only in-frame clones, not every one. D and trimming come from the DNA, and the V and J calls and clone size come from that table. The repertoire consists of roughly 230,000 clones, with about 85% occurring once and the leading ten covering approximately 7.2%. Germline V gene sequence: CDR1 SGHRS, CDR2 YFSETQ. The V end was cut by 0 bases, the J end by 1 base, with 8 bases between. The CDR3 loop spans 15 amino acids. Sequenced input: peripheral blood. This clonotype was sampled from a woman at least 80 years old with acute or convalescent COVID-19. The chain has TRBV5-1 and TRBJ2-1; tentative D call: TRBD1 (5 bases). The CDR3 is CASSLGQTSYNEQFF. Written as DNA, the CDR3 is TGCGCCAGCAGCTTGGGACAGACATCCTACAATGAGCAGTTCTTC.